This is a list of T cell receptor beta chains from one sample in a study of T cell repertoires in cytomegalovirus infection. Their recognized antigens are unknown. TCRdb used MiXCR to reprocess the reads, holding one entry per CDR3 protein. Of approximately 730,000 distinct CDR3 sequences in the sample, around 35% were seen once. The specimen was cultured PBMCs, collected from culture after CMV antigen stimulation. The receptors stem from a human donor in good health (CMV status not recorded). Some clones in this sample may be carry-over from other donors' samples. The CDR3 runs from the conserved cysteine through the conserved F or W. D genes are given only for firm matches. A row's size may be missing; if present it is once, few, many or a size class.

>TRBJ2-3|many|TRBV7-8|TRBD2
CASSLVGGRDTQYF
TGTGCCAGCAGCTTAGTGGGCGGGAGGGATACGCAGTATTTT
>TRBJ1-4|few|TRBV5-1|NA
CASSLESPTNEKLFF
TGCGCCAGCAGCTTGGAGTCACCAACTAATGAAAAACTGTTTTTT
>TRBJ2-7|NA|TRBV19|NA
CASSMTGTLTYEQYF
TGTGCCAGTAGTATGACCGGGACCCTTACCTACGAGCAGTACTTC
>TRBJ2-1|NA|TRBV19|TRBD2
CASSISLAGASYNEQFF
TGTGCCAGTAGTATATCGTTAGCGGGAGCCTCCTACAATGAGCAGTTCTTC
>TRBJ2-3|many|TRBV7-2|TRBD2
CASSPPTSGTDTQYF
TGTGCCAGCAGCCCCCCGACTAGCGGCACAGATACGCAGTATTTT
>TRBJ2-1|NA|TRBV7-6|NA
CASSLASRSYNEQFF
TGTGCCAGCAGCTTAGCTAGCCGCTCCTACAATGAGCAGTTCTTC
>TRBJ2-1|many|TRBV7-2|TRBD1
CASSPQGDYNEQFF
TGTGCCAGCAGCCCCCAGGGGGACTACAATGAGCAGTTCTTC
>TRBJ2-1|NA|TRBV6-6|TRBD1
CASSSGTGVHEQFF
TGTGCCAGCAGTTCCGGGACAGGAGTTCATGAGCAGTTCTTC
>TRBJ2-3|NA|TRBV7-2|TRBD1
CASSPRQGADTQYF
TGTGCCAGCAGCCCTCGACAGGGGGCAGATACGCAGTATTTT
>TRBJ2-1|many|TRBV7-2|TRBD2
CASSSPGAGDNEQFF
TGTGCCAGCAGCTCTCCCGGGGCGGGAGATAATGAGCAGTTCTTC
>TRBJ1-1|NA|TRBV6-5|TRBD1
CASTKYKQGWYTEAFF
TGTGCCAGCACGAAGTATAAACAGGGGTGGTACACTGAAGCTTTCTTT
>TRBJ2-3|few|TRBV11-2|NA
CASSFHRAGDTQYF
TGTGCCAGCAGCTTCCACCGGGCGGGAGATACGCAGTATTTT
>TRBJ1-5|NA|TRBV19|TRBD1
CASSIWTGPQPQHF
TGTGCCAGTAGTATTTGGACAGGGCCTCAGCCCCAGCATTTT
>TRBJ1-1|NA|TRBV7-9|NA
CASSPHETEAFF
TGTGCCAGCAGCCCTCATGAGACTGAAGCTTTCTTT
>TRBJ2-5|NA|TRBV20-1|TRBD2
CSASFSGAPLETQYF
TGCAGTGCTAGTTTTAGCGGGGCCCCGTTAGAGACCCAGTACTTC
>TRBJ1-3|many|TRBV7-6|TRBD1
CASSHRQGERNTIYF
TGTGCCAGCAGCCATAGACAGGGAGAACGAAACACCATATATTTT
>TRBJ1-2|NA|TRBV6-1|TRBD1
CASTPTGEKVGYTF
TGTGCCAGCACCCCGACAGGGGAGAAGGTGGGCTACACCTTC
>TRBJ2-1|NA|TRBV10-3|NA
CAISSDWNEQFF
TGTGCCATCAGTAGCGATTGGAATGAGCAGTTCTTC
>TRBJ1-6|NA|TRBV7-9|TRBD1
CASSSSDREGSPLHF
TGTGCCAGCAGCTCCTCCGACAGGGAGGGTTCACCCCTCCACTTT
>TRBJ2-5|few|TRBV6-1|NA
CASSARAGGLQETQYF
TGTGCCAGCAGTGCCCGGGCCGGGGGGCTACAAGAGACCCAGTACTTC
>TRBJ1-2|NA|TRBV18|TRBD1
CASSPSSNRGYGYTF
TGTGCCAGCTCACCCAGTTCGAACAGGGGATATGGCTACACCTTC
>TRBJ2-7|few|TRBV7-2|NA
CASSPLGRGRFEQYF
TGTGCCAGCAGCCCACTTGGCAGGGGACGCTTCGAGCAGTACTTC
>TRBJ2-1|NA|TRBV6-2/TRBV6-3|NA
CAIAPAGSEQFF
TGTGCCATCGCCCCGGCGGGAAGTGAGCAGTTCTTC
>TRBJ2-1|once|TRBV12-3/TRBV12-4|NA
CASSFSIWARTTRKDSSYNEQFF
TGTGCCAGCAGTTTTTCGATTTGGGCGAGAACAACCAGAAAAGACTCCTCCTACAATGAGCAGTTCTTC
>TRBJ2-1|NA|TRBV4-1|TRBD2
CASSQEGTSGLRNEQFF
TGCGCCAGCAGCCAAGAGGGTACTAGCGGCCTGAGGAATGAGCAGTTCTTC
>TRBJ2-1|NA|TRBV12-3/TRBV12-4|NA
CASSQGSSYNEQFF
TGTGCCAGCAGTCAGGGAAGCTCCTACAATGAGCAGTTCTTC
>TRBJ2-7|NA|TRBV30|NA
CAWSNRGYEQYF
TGTGCCTGGAGTAACCGGGGTTACGAGCAGTACTTC
>TRBJ1-3|few|TRBV7-6|TRBD1
CASSSRDSSGNTIYF
TGTGCCAGCAGCTCCAGGGACAGCTCTGGAAACACCATATATTTT
>TRBJ2-7|NA|TRBV5-1|NA
CASSLAGASLRGGEQYF
TGCGCCAGCAGCTTGGCCGGGGCTAGCCTCAGGGGAGGCGAGCAGTACTTC
>TRBJ1-5|NA|TRBV28|NA
CASSRYVGQPQHF
TGTGCCAGCAGTCGGTACGTAGGTCAGCCCCAGCATTTT
>TRBJ2-1|few|TRBV12-3/TRBV12-4|TRBD2
CASSLLAGKGNEQFF
TGTGCCAGCAGTTTACTAGCGGGAAAGGGCAATGAGCAGTTCTTC
>TRBJ2-1|NA|TRBV6-1|NA
CASSPRAPVNNEQFF
TGTGCCAGCAGCCCCAGGGCCCCAGTAAACAATGAGCAGTTCTTC
>TRBJ1-1|many|TRBV7-2|NA
CASSLPPTRQTAFF
TGTGCCAGCAGCTTACCCCCGACGAGACAGACAGCTTTCTTT
>TRBJ1-1|NA|TRBV19|TRBD1
CASSGDRGLTEAFF
TGTGCCAGTAGCGGGGACAGGGGCCTAACTGAAGCTTTCTTT
>TRBJ2-1|many|TRBV7-6|NA
CASSLDVSSYNEQFF
TGTGCCAGCAGCTTAGATGTTAGCTCCTACAATGAGCAGTTCTTC
>TRBJ2-2|NA|TRBV7-8|TRBD2
CASDRLAGSRNTGELFF
TGTGCCAGCGATCGACTAGCGGGGAGCCGGAACACCGGGGAGCTGTTTTTT
>TRBJ2-6|NA|TRBV6-6|NA
CASGKAGVSGGANVLTF
TGTGCCAGCGGAAAGGCAGGGGTTTCAGGTGGGGCCAACGTCCTGACTTTC
>TRBJ2-3|few|TRBV18|TRBD2
CASSSPSRTSGTDTQYF
TGTGCCAGCTCCTCCCCGAGCAGGACTAGCGGTACAGATACGCAGTATTTT
>TRBJ2-5|many|TRBV7-2|TRBD2
CASSLVPPGGGETQYF
TGTGCCAGCAGCTTAGTTCCTCCGGGAGGTGGAGAGACCCAGTACTTC
>TRBJ2-3|NA|TRBV24-1|NA
CATSDRGTDRADTQYF
TGTGCCACCAGTGACCGGGGGACAGATCGGGCAGATACGCAGTATTTT
>TRBJ2-1|few|TRBV7-8|TRBD1
CASSLRRTGHNEQFF
TGTGCCAGCAGCCTGCGCAGGACAGGACACAATGAGCAGTTCTTC
>TRBJ1-4|NA|TRBV20-1|NA
CSARSTGEKLFF
TGCAGTGCTAGAAGTACGGGGGAAAAACTGTTTTTT
>TRBJ2-3|NA|TRBV5-6|NA
CASSLRLYTQYF
TGTGCCAGCAGCTTGAGACTGTATACGCAGTATTTT
>TRBJ2-7|NA|TRBV5-4|NA
CASSSGSGLGYEQYF
TGTGCCAGCAGCTCTGGCAGCGGGTTGGGCTACGAGCAGTACTTC
>TRBJ2-7|NA|TRBV7-8|TRBD2
CASSGRKAGARSYEQYF
TGTGCCAGCAGCGGACGAAAAGCGGGGGCGCGCTCCTACGAGCAGTACTTC
>TRBJ2-1|many|TRBV11-2|TRBD2
CASSSPLGLAGSRPNEQFF
TGTGCCAGCAGCTCACCGTTGGGACTAGCGGGTTCCCGGCCCAATGAGCAGTTCTTC
>TRBJ1-5|NA|TRBV6-1|NA
CASSGGSSNQPQHF
TGTGCCAGCAGTGGCGGCAGTAGCAATCAGCCCCAGCATTTT
>TRBJ2-5|NA|TRBV4-2|NA
CASSQAQGGLGTQYF
TGTGCCAGCAGCCAGGCTCAGGGGGGGCTCGGGACCCAGTACTTC
>TRBJ2-5|many|TRBV7-2|TRBD1
CASSLGTGGGETQYF
TGTGCCAGCAGCTTGGGGACAGGGGGCGGTGAGACCCAGTACTTC
>TRBJ1-5|NA|TRBV11-2|NA
CASSLESYQPQHF
TGTGCCAGCAGCTTAGAGTCCTATCAGCCCCAGCATTTT
>TRBJ2-3|few|TRBV11-3|TRBD2
CASSLGGSSADTQYF
TGTGCCAGCAGCTTAGGCGGGAGCAGCGCAGATACGCAGTATTTT
>TRBJ2-1|NA|TRBV12-3/TRBV12-4|NA
CASSLGGDMSFYEQFF
TGTGCCAGCAGTTTAGGTGGTGACATGTCATTCTATGAGCAGTTCTTC
>TRBJ1-5|NA|TRBV6-2/TRBV6-3|NA
CASSLASFDQPQHF
TGTGCCAGCAGTTTAGCCAGCTTTGATCAGCCCCAGCATTTT
>TRBJ2-5|few|TRBV7-2|NA
CASSLDPQQETQYF
TGTGCCAGCAGCTTAGATCCCCAACAAGAGACCCAGTACTTC
>TRBJ2-5|NA|TRBV12-5|NA
CASGLGPGAEQETQYF
TGTGCTAGTGGTTTGGGGCCTGGGGCGGAACAAGAGACCCAGTACTTC
>TRBJ2-7|NA|TRBV11-2|NA
CASSPNLVEYEQYF
TGTGCCAGCAGCCCTAACCTCGTAGAATACGAGCAGTACTTC
>TRBJ2-7|few|TRBV19|TRBD1
CASSIGQGAIEQYF
TGTGCCAGTAGTATTGGACAGGGGGCGATCGAGCAGTACTTC